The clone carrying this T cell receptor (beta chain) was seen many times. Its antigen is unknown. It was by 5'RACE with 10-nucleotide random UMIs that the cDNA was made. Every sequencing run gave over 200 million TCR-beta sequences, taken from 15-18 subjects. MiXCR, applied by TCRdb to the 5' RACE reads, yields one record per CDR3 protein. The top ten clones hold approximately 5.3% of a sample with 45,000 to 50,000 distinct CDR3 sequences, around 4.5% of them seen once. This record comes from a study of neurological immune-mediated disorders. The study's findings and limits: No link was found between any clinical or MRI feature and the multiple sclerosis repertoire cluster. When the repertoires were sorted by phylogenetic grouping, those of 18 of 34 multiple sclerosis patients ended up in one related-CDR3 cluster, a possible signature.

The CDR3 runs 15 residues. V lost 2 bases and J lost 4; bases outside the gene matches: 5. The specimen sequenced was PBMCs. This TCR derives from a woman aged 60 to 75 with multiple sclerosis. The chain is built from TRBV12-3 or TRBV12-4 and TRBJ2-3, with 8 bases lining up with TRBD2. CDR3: CASSLSAGDPDTQYF. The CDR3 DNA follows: TGTGCCAGCAGTTTATCAGCGGGAGACCCAGATACGCAGTATTTT.